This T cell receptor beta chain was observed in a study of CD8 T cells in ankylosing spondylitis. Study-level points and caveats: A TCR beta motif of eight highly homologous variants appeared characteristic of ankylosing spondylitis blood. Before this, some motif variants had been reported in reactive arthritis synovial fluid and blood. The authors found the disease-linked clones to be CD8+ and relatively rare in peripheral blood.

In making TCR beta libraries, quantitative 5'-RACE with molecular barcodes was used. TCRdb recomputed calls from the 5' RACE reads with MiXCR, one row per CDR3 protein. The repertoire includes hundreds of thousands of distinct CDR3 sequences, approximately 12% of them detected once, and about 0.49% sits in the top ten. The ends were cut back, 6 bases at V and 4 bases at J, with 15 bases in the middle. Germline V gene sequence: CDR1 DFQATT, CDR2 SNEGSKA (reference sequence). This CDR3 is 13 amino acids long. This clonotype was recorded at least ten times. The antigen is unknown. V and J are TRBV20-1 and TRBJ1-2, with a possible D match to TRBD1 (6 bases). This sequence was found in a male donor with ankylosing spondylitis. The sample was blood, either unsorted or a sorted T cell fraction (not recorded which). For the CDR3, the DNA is TGCAGTGCCTTCTCGACAGGTCTCTATGGCTACACCTTC. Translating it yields CSAFSTGLYGYTF.